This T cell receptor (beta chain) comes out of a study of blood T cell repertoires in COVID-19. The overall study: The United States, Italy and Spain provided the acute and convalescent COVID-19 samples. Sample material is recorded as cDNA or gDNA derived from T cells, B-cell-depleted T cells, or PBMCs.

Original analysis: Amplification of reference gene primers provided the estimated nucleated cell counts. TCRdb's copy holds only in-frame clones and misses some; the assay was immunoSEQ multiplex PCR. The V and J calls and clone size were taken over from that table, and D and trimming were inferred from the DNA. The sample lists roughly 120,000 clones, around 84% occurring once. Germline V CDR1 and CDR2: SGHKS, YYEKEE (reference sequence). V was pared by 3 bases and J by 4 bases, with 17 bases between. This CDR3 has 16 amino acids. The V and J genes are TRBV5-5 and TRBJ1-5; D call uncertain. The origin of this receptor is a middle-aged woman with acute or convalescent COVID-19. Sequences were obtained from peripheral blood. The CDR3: CASSSGPERGNQPQHF. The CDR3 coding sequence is TGTGCCAGCAGCTCCGGACCGGAACGAGGGAATCAGCCCCAGCATTTT.